This is a list of T cell receptor beta chains from one sample in a study of sequential checkpoint blockade in melanoma. Clones were sequenced by immunoSEQ multiplex PCR, and TCRdb holds only the in-frame ones, with some missing. The data hold some 2,000 clones, with 17% observed a single time. Specimen: tumor tissue (inferred from file names), collected from a patient given nivolumab and ipilimumab in sequence. The receptors stem from a human donor with melanoma. CDR3s include the opening cysteine and the closing phenylalanine or tryptophan. D genes are given only for firm matches. Clone size is shown for a subset of rows, as once, few, many or a class of expanded clone.

d_gene	abundance	j_gene	v_gene	CDR3aa	CDR3nt
TRBD2	few	TRBJ2-3	TRBV11-3	CASSLNWPSGGDTQYF	TGTGCCAGCAGCTTAAATTGGCCTAGCGGGGGAGATACGCAGTATTTT
TRBD1	.	TRBJ1-6	TRBV19	CASSKDRGSPLHF	TGTGCCAGTAGTAAGGACAGGGGTTCACCCCTCCACTTT
.	large	TRBJ1-5	TRBV11-3	CASSLPQDSNQPQHF	TGTGCCAGCAGCTTACCTCAGGATAGCAATCAGCCCCAGCATTTT
.	.	TRBJ2-2	TRBV19	CASSIRDGNTNTGELFF	TGTGCCAGTAGTATAAGGGACGGGAACACGAACACCGGGGAGCTGTTTTTT
TRBD1	medium-sized	TRBJ2-7	TRBV11-3	CASSSDRDAHYEQYF	TGTGCCAGCAGCTCGGACAGGGACGCCCACTACGAGCAGTACTTC
.	few	TRBJ1-2	TRBV6-8	CASSYGQNYGYTF	TGTGCCAGCAGTTACGGACAAAACTATGGCTACACCTTC
.	medium-sized	TRBJ2-1	TRBV6-8	CASSYLGVYNEQFF	TGTGCCAGCAGTTACCTCGGCGTCTACAATGAGCAGTTCTTC
TRBD2	many	TRBJ2-7	TRBV11-3	CASKLNGGAMGYEQYF	TGTGCCAGCAAGCTCAACGGGGGGGCGATGGGCTACGAGCAGTACTTC
.	few	TRBJ1-1	TRBV29-1	CSVERPHAFEAFF	TGCAGCGTTGAACGGCCCCACGCGTTCGAAGCTTTCTTT
TRBD1	large	TRBJ1-1	TRBV6-8	CASGGQVMNTEAFF	TGTGCCAGCGGCGGACAGGTAATGAACACTGAAGCTTTCTTT
.	medium-sized	TRBJ1-1	TRBV11-3	CASSLESTRTEAFF	TGTGCCAGCAGCTTAGAAAGCACGAGGACTGAAGCTTTCTTT
.	.	TRBJ1-6	TRBV30	CAWSTTGRGGYNSPLHF	TGTGCCTGGAGTACTACAGGGCGAGGGGGATATAATTCACCCCTCCACTTT